This TCR beta chain derives from a study of cytotoxic CD8 clonotypes in ibrutinib-treated CLL. Across the whole study: After a median of around six years, about 15 patients stayed remitted and around twelve progressed; responses had been partial in approximately 24 and complete in 2. Response sampling took place at median 12 months of treatment, range 6 to 36.

The germline V and J ends were trimmed by 4 bases and 4 bases, with 14 bases remaining between them. Germline values: CDR1 SGHRS, CDR2 YFSETQ. The CDR3 is 14 amino acids. Study-wide findings and caveats: Once treatment began, public clonotypes, which were uncommon, contracted or stayed stable.

The planned depth of sequencing spanned 1 in 200,000 to 1 in 1 million T cells. TCRdb keeps only in-frame clones here, not all; method: immunoSEQ multiplex PCR. The table shows 40,000 or so clones, with just over 70% occurring only once. About this clone itself: Its specificity is not known.

V and J are TRBV5-1 and TRBJ1-1; a weak D match, TRBD1 (5 bases). The sample consisted of PBMCs, taken at disease progression, from a patient treated with ibrutinib. The TCR originated in a human donor with chronic lymphocytic leukemia. This CDR3 is CASSPGTGATEAFF. The CDR3 DNA reads TGCGCCAGCAGCCCCGGGACCGGGGCCACTGAAGCTTTCTTT.